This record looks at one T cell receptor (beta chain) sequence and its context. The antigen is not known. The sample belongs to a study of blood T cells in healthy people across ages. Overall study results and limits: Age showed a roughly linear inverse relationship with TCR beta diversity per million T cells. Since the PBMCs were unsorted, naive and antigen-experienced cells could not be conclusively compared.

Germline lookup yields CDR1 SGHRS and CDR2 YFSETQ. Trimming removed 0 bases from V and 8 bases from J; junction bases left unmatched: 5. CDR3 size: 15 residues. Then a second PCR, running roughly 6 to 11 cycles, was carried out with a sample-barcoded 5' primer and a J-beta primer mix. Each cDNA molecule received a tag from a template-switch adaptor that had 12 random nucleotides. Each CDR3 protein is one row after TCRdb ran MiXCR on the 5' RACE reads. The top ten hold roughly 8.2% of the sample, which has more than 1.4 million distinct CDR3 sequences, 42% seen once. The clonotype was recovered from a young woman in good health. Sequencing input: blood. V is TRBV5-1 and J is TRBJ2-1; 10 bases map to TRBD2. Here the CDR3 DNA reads TGCGCCAGCAGCTTGGAGTCTAGCGGGAGCGATGAGCAGTTCTTC. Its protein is CASSLESSGSDEQFF.